This T cell receptor beta chain derives from a study of PD-1 blockade in classical Hodgkin lymphoma (TCRdb year 2020). About the full investigation: Nivolumab dosing was 3 mg/kg intravenously every 2 weeks, continuing until either disease progression or unacceptable toxicity. The study used TCR beta sequencing and CyTOF to define a peripheral blood immune signature of response to PD-1 blockade in classical Hodgkin lymphoma. Results and caveats for the whole study, not just this receptor: The study was restricted to a single clinical trial cohort, and the causes of repertoire differences, possibly disease activity or prior therapy, were left undefined. Lower diversity was seen in patients whose nivolumab began less than 1 year after ASCT, and these patients were left out of later analyses so that immune reconstitution would not confound the results. Baseline diversity similar to that of newly diagnosed patients was observed in trial patients achieving complete response, whereas significantly lower diversity was observed in partial responders and progressors. Baseline TCR diversity was reported to be lower in newly diagnosed patients than in healthy donors and to be lower still in relapsed/refractory patients. By C4D1, a significant rise was seen in CD4+ TCR diversity but not in CD8+ TCR diversity (p=0.0027 vs p=0.16), and the rise was most apparent among complete responders (p=0.02).

The meaning of the sample's time point label: cycle 4 day 1 (C4D1), after five to seven weeks of nivolumab. Relapse after autologous stem cell transplantation had occurred in all trial patients, and cohorts A, B and C were distinguished by prior brentuximab vedotin exposure. The trial cohort included 56 patients with relapsed/refractory classical Hodgkin lymphoma, and each patient had a best overall response of complete response, partial response or progressive disease. Single-agent nivolumab was administered to trial patients in the multi-cohort phase II CheckMate 205 trial. Best overall response was determined by an independent review committee according to the 2007 International Working Group response criteria. Trial PBMCs were collected just before the start of nivolumab (C1D1) and during therapy at cycle 2 day 1 and cycle 4 day 1. After peripheral blood was drawn into 8 mL Vacutainer Cell Preparation Tubes, PBMCs were isolated by centrifugation and then cryopreserved.

Comments on this clone: It lacks a known antigen. Nothing much larger sits one base from this clone, and base qualities are not available.

Genomic DNA was isolated using the Qiagen DNeasy kit from unsorted PBMCs as well as from negatively selected CD4+ and CD8+ fractions. TCR beta CDR3 regions were amplified by immunoSEQ multiplex PCR using primers annealing to V and J segments. A synthetic immune receptor repertoire was used to minimize amplification bias, and remaining bias was computationally removed after sequencing. In the source study's methods: Custom Python scripts were used to quantify repertoire diversity as the Shannon entropy index. Unsorted, CD4+ and CD8+ repertoires were analyzed separately, except for combined analyses in which CD4+ and CD8+ sequences were merged in silico. Clonal expansion was defined as at least a 2-fold frequency increase after treatment relative to C1D1, with a pseudocount of 0.5 for undetected baseline clones. Singleton clones were defined as clones with 0 or 1 copy at C1D1, and non-singleton clones were defined as clones with 2 or more copies. Clones expanded in unsorted samples were labelled as CD4+, CD8+ or unknown by matching protein sequences in sorted samples from the same patient. Wilcoxon tests were applied to paired samples to test diversity changes from C1D1 to C4D1. The source is immuneACCESS, and TCRdb retained only in-frame sequences with V and J called. Part of the clones is not carried over; for the studies checked, unresolved V genes explain less than half of this, and the remainder is unexplained. V and J calls and clone size are as listed in that table; D and trimming were resolved from the DNA. Recorded for this sample are about 51,000 clones; more than 75% of them occurred a single time. The ten largest clones take up under 20% of the sample.

This receptor was obtained from a human donor with classical Hodgkin lymphoma. Sequences were derived from peripheral blood mononuclear cells (PBMCs), sampled before the fourth cycle of nivolumab.

The CDR3 protein is CASSSTSGGIHNEQFF. The bases are TGTGCCAGCAGCTCCACTAGCGGGGGGATCCACAATGAGCAGTTCTTC. The chain joins TRBV4-2 to TRBJ2-1, with TRBD2 matching 12 junction bases. Germline trimming: 5 bases from V, 5 bases from J; junction bases outside gene matches: 7. In the germline V gene, CDR1 corresponds to LGHNA and CDR2 to YNFKEQ. Spanning cysteine to phenylalanine, the CDR3 consists of 16 amino acids. Of all the DNA, just the CDR3 is kept, 48 bases in frame from base 1.